This T cell receptor beta chain was profiled in a study of T cell repertoires in cytomegalovirus infection. Overall study context: An indication of both CMV infection and matching HLA type came from public TCR beta signatures.

The length of the CDR3 is 15 residues. V was trimmed by 3 bases and J by 5 bases, leaving 16 bases between them. Germline V gives CDR1 SEHNR, CDR2 FQNEAQ (reference sequence). Only a few counts were recorded for this clonotype. The antigen remains unidentified. Study conclusions and caveats: The ex vivo response showed dominance by HLA-C-restricted CMV-specific TCR beta clonotypes.

TCRdb fed the reads into MiXCR, producing one record per CDR3 protein. Among about 69,000 distinct CDR3 sequences listed, approximately 30% were seen once. Sample: CD8+ T cells from cultured PBMCs, taken from culture after CMV antigen stimulation. The chain has TRBV7-9 and TRBJ2-5; tentative D call: TRBD2 (5 bases). The receptor was isolated from a human donor in good health (CMV status not recorded). Some clones in this sample may be carry-over from other donors' samples. The CDR3 sequence: CASSFGGRSGETQYF. CDR3 DNA: TGTGCCAGCAGCTTTGGTGGTCGGTCGGGGGAGACCCAGTACTTC.